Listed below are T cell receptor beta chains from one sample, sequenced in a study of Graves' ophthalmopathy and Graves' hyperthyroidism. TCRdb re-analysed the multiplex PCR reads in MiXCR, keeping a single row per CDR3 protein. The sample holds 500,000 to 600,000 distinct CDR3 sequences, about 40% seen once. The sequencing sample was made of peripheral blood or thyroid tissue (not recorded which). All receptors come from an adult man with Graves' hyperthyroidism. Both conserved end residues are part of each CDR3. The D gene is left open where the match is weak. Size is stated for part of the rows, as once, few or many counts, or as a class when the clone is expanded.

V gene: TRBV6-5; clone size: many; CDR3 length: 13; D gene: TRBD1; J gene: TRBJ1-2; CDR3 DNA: TGTGCCAGCAGTTACGAACAGGGGTCTGGCTACACCTTC; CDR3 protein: CASSYEQGSGYTF
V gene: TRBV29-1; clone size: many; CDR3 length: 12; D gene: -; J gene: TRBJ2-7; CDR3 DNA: TGCAGCGTAGTGGCTCACTCCTACGAGCAGTACTTC; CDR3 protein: CSVVAHSYEQYF
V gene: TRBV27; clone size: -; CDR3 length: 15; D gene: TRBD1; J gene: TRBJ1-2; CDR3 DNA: TGTGCCAGCAGTTTATCGCGGGGACAGATCTATGGCTACACCTTC; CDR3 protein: CASSLSRGQIYGYTF
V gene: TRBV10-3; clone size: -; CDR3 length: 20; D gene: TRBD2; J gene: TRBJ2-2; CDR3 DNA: TGTGCCATCAGTGAGGACCCGGGGACTAGCGGGGGGACGAGCGCCGGGGAGCTGTTTTTT; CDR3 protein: CAISEDPGTSGGTSAGELFF
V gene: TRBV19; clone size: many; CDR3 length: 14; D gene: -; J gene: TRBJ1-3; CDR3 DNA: TGTGCCAGTAGTGTTGGGGCGCTGGGAAACACCATATATTTT; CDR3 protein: CASSVGALGNTIYF
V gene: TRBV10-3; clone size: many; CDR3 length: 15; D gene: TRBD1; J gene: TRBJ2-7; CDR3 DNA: TGTGCCATCAGTGCCCCCGGGACAGGGATCCACGAGCAGTACTTC; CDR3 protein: CAISAPGTGIHEQYF
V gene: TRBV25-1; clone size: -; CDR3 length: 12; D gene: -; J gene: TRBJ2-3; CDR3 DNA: TGTGCCAGCGGGCAGGGTATAGATACGCAGTATTTT; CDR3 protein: CASGQGIDTQYF
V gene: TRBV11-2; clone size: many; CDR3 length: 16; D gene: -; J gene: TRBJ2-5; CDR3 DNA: TGTGCCAGCAGCCCTGTGACGGGGGGCGCTTTGGAGACCCAGTACTTC; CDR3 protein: CASSPVTGGALETQYF
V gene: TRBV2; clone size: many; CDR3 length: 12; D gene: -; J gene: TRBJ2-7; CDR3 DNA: TGTGCCAGCAGTGCCCAAACCTACGAGCAGTACTTC; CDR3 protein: CASSAQTYEQYF
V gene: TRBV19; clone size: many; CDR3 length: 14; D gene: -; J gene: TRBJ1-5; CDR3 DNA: TGTGCCAGTAGCGGGCAGGGGATAAATCAGCCCCAGCATTTT; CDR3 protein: CASSGQGINQPQHF
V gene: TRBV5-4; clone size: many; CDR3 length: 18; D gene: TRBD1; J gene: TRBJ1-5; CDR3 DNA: TGTGCCAGCAGCGGCGGGACAGGAGCTACCTATAGCAATCAGCCCCAGCATTTT; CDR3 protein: CASSGGTGATYSNQPQHF
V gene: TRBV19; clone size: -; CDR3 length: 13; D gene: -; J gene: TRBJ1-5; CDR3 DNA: TGTGCCAGTAGGAGTCAAAGCAATCAGCCCCGGCATTTT; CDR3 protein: CASRSQSNQPRHF
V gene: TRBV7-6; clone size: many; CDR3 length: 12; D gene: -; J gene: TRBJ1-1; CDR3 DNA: TGTGCCAGCAGCCTCGGGGCCACTGAAGCTTTCTTT; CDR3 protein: CASSLGATEAFF
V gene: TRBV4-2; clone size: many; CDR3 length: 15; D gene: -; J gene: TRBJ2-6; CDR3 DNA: TGTGCCAGCAGCCTATCACTCTCTGGGGCCAACGTCCTGACTTTC; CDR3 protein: CASSLSLSGANVLTF
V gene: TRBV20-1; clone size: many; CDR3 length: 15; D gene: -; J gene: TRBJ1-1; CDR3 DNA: TGCAGTGCTGCCCTATTTGGGGCGGTATCCACTGAAGCTTTCTTT; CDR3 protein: CSAALFGAVSTEAFF
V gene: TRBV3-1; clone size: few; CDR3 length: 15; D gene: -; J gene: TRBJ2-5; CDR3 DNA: TGTGCCAGCAGCCAAGAGAGCCTAGCTCTGGAGACCCAGTACTTC; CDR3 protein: CASSQESLALETQYF
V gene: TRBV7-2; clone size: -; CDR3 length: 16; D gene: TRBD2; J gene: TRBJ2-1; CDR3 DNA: TGTGCCAGCAGCTTGGAAGGGACTAGCGGGACTCATGAGCAGTTCTTC; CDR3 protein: CASSLEGTSGTHEQFF
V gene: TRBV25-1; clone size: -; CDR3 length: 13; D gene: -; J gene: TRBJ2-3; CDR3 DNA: TGTGCCAGCAGTGAGCGCTTCACAGATACGCAGTATTTT; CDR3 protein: CASSERFTDTQYF
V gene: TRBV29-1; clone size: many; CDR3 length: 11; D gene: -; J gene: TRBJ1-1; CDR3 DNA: TGCAGCGTTGAAGACTTAGGTGAAGCTTTCTTT; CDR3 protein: CSVEDLGEAFF
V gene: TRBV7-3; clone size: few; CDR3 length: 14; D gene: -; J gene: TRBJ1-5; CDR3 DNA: TGTGCCAGTTACGGAGAGGGGCCCGATCAGCCCCAGCATTTT; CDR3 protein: CASYGEGPDQPQHF
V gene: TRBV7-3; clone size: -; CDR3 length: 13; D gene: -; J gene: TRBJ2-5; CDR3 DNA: TGTGCCAGCGGCTTAGTTAGGGCCGAGACCCAGTACTTC; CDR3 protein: CASGLVRAETQYF
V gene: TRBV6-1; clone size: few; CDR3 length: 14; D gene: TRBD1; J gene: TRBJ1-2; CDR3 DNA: TGTGCCAGCAGTCCTCTTACAGGGGAATATGGCTACACCTTC; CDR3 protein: CASSPLTGEYGYTF
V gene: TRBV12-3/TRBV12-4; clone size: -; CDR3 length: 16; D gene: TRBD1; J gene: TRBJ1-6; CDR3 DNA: TGTGCCAGCAGTCAGGGACAGACCCCCGGCAATTCACCCCTCCACTTT; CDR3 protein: CASSQGQTPGNSPLHF
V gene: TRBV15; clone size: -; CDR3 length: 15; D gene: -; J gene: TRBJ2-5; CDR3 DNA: TGTGCCGCCAGCAGCTTGGAAGGGGGACAAGAGACCCAGTACTTC; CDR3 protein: CAASSLEGGQETQYF
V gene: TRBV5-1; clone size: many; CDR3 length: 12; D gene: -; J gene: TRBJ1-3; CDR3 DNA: TGCGCCAGCAGGGGTTCTGGAAACACCATATATTTT; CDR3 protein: CASRGSGNTIYF
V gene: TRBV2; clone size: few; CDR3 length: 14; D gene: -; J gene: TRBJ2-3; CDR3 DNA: TGTGCCAGCTTGAACGGCGGGAGCACAGATACGCAGTATTTT; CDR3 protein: CASLNGGSTDTQYF
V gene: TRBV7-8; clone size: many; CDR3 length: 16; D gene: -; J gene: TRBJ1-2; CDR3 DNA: TGTGCCAGCAGCTTAGATCGGATGGCGTCTGTATATGGCTACACCTTC; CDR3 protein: CASSLDRMASVYGYTF
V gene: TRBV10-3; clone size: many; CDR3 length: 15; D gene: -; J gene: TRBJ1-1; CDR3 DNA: TGTGCCATCAGCCGATGGACTGGGGAGAACACTGAAGCTTTCTTT; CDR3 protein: CAISRWTGENTEAFF
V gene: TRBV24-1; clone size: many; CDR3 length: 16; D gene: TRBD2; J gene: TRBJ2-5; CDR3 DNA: TGTGCCACCAGTGATTTGACTAGCGGGAGGGGTGAGACCCAGTACTTC; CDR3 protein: CATSDLTSGRGETQYF
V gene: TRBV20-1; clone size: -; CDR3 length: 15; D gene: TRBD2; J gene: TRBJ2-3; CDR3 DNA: TGCAGTGCTAGAGATATGGGCGGGAGTGCAGATACGCAGTATTTT; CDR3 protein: CSARDMGGSADTQYF